This record looks at one TCR beta chain sequence and its context. Its target is not known. The data belong to a study of Ad26.COV2.S vaccination and SARS-CoV-2 variants. Whole-study context: Within the COV1001 Ad26.COV2.S trial arm, the donor was enrolled.

Points from the study as a whole: Possible underestimation of total T cell responses by the TCR breadth and depth analyses was noted. The placebo group had lower spike-specific TCR breadth than the vaccine recipients did.

Using immunoSEQ multiplex PCR, the repertoire was profiled, and TCRdb retains in-frame clones only, with some absent. The sample yields about 400,000 clones, 75% to 90% seen once. Treatment here: 19 received Ad26.COV2.S at low or high dose, single or two shots; 5 received placebo; per-sample allocation not given. Following the first vaccine or placebo injection, samples were taken on day 63. This vaccine is an Ad26 vector that expresses the Wuhan-strain SARS-CoV-2 spike. This TCR was sampled from a person between 18 and 59 years old who received the Ad26.COV2.S COVID-19 vaccine or a placebo. The sequencing here drew on peripheral blood, taken in a trial of Ad26.COV2.S vaccine versus placebo.

CDR3 in amino acids: CASSLMSSGYYEQYF. The CDR3 DNA reads as TGTGCCAGCAGCTTAATGTCCAGCGGGTACTACGAGCAGTACTTC. The gene calls are TRBV7-6 and TRBJ2-7, with D possibly TRBD2 on 6 matching bases. Per germline, CDR1 SGHVS and CDR2 FNYEAQ. This CDR3 comprises 15 residues. V gave up 2 bases and J gave up 3 bases, with 14 bases separating them.